This T cell receptor beta chain was sequenced for a study of cytomegalovirus exposure and HLA in healthy donors. At the level of the study: In a previous analysis, more than 90 million unique TCR beta sequences were found from roughly 180 million T cells.

The germline CDR1 and CDR2 sequences are SEHNR and FQNEAQ (reference sequence). The CDR3 is 14 amino acids. V was pared by 5 bases and J by 5 bases, with 4 bases of the junction left unmatched. General observations from the study: Later genetic work tied a missense DCLRE1C variant to beta-chain V and J trimming. In a later analysis, DRB1 alleles had the most associated TCRs; HLA-C alleles the fewest. Some 150 TCR beta chains were listed as cytomegalovirus-associated.

This PCR relied on a set of 60 Vbeta primers and 13 Jbeta primers. Sequencing was performed with immunoSEQ multiplex PCR; in TCRdb, only in-frame clones are kept and a portion is missing. The sample includes approximately 140,000 clones, just under 80% of them seen just once. On this clone: Its matching antigen is unknown.

The chain has TRBV7-9 and TRBJ1-5; 9 nucleotides match TRBD1. The TCR was taken from a woman in her 40s in good health and CMV-seronegative. Sample: PBMCs. The CDR3 is CASSADRGDQPQHF. The DNA of the CDR3 is TGTGCCAGCAGCGCCGACAGGGGGGATCAGCCCCAGCATTTT.